These T cell receptor beta chains were read from a single sample in a study of cytotoxic CD8 clonotypes in ibrutinib-treated CLL. TCRdb's copy holds only in-frame clones and misses some; the assay was immunoSEQ multiplex PCR. The table shows more than 85,000 clones, with 77% occurring only once. The sample consisted of PBMCs, taken after 24 months of ibrutinib treatment. The origin of the receptors is a human donor with chronic lymphocytic leukemia. CDR3s include the opening cysteine and the closing phenylalanine or tryptophan. A D gene is named only where the DNA matches it firmly. Size values are once, few and many counts, or a class for expanded clones, and some rows have none.

>TRBJ2-7|TRBV28|NA|NA
TGTGCCAGCAGTTTCCCCGACGGATACTCCTACGAGCAGTACTTC
CASSFPDGYSYEQYF
>TRBJ1-2|TRBV2|NA|NA
TGTGCCAGCACTCTTCATGGGAGGGATGGCTACACCTTC
CASTLHGRDGYTF
>TRBJ2-6|TRBV5-6|NA|TRBD1
TGTGCCAGCAGCACCCGGACAGGGGCCTTCTCTGGGGCCAACGTCCTGACTTTC
CASSTRTGAFSGANVLTF
>TRBJ1-4|TRBV9|NA|TRBD1
TGTGCCAGCAGCTCCCCCGGGACAGAATTTAATGAAAAACTGTTTTTT
CASSSPGTEFNEKLFF
>TRBJ1-2|TRBV7-2|once|TRBD1
TGTGCCAGCAGCCCGGGACAGGGCCTCGGCTACACCTTC
CASSPGQGLGYTF
>TRBJ2-7|TRBV7-2|once|NA
TGTGCCAGCAGCAACACGCGGTACGAGCAGTACTTC
CASSNTRYEQYF
>TRBJ1-3|TRBV29-1|NA|NA
TGCAGCGTTGTTCCAGACTCTGGAAACACCATATATTTT
CSVVPDSGNTIYF
>TRBJ2-7|TRBV10-3|NA|NA
TGTGCCATCGGCCGGGACCCCTCCTACGAGCAGTACTTC
CAIGRDPSYEQYF
>TRBJ1-1|TRBV6-6|NA|NA
TGTGCCAGCAGAGGGGATCAGGGTAACACTGAAGCTTTCTTT
CASRGDQGNTEAFF
>TRBJ1-6|TRBV6-5|NA|NA
TGTGCCAGCAGTTGGGGGTTTAGTAGGAATTCACCCCTCCACTTT
CASSWGFSRNSPLHF
>TRBJ2-1|TRBV27|NA|NA
TGTGCCAGCAGTTTTGCCGAGGGAAGGCAGTTCTTC
CASSFAEGRQFF
>TRBJ2-7|TRBV5-1|NA|TRBD2
TGCGCCAGCAAGGGAGGACTAGCGGGAGGGTACGAGCAGTACTTC
CASKGGLAGGYEQYF
>TRBJ2-2|TRBV28|NA|TRBD2
TGTGCCAGCGCCCGGGGGGACGGCTGGTCCGGGGAGCTGTTTTTT
CASARGDGWSGELFF
>TRBJ2-1|TRBV28|NA|NA
TGTGCCAGCAGCTCTGGCGGTGTTAATGAGCAGTTCTTC
CASSSGGVNEQFF
>TRBJ1-2|TRBV2|once|NA
TGTGCCAGCAGTGGATTGACACCGAACTATGGCTACACCTTC
CASSGLTPNYGYTF
>TRBJ1-4|TRBV28|NA|TRBD1
TGTGCCAGCAGGACGATAACAGGGGGCAAACGGGAAAAACTGTTTTTT
CASRTITGGKREKLFF
>TRBJ2-1|TRBV5-1|once|NA
TGCGCCAGCAGCTTGGGGAGCTCCTACAATGAGCAGTTCTTC
CASSLGSSYNEQFF
>TRBJ2-1|TRBV5-1|NA|TRBD2
TGCGCCAGCAGCTCCTTCGGGGGGAATGAGCAGTTCTTC
CASSSFGGNEQFF
>TRBJ1-2|TRBV5-8|few|TRBD1
TGTGCCAGCAGCCCGTGGACAGGGCTAAAACACTACACCTTC
CASSPWTGLKHYTF
>TRBJ1-3|TRBV5-4|NA|NA
TGTGCCAGCAGCTTGGACCGGAGCTCTGGAAACACCATATATTTT
CASSLDRSSGNTIYF
>TRBJ2-7|TRBV6-1|NA|TRBD2
TGTGCCAGCAGTGAAGTTGTGGGAGGGTACGAGCAGTACTTC
CASSEVVGGYEQYF
>TRBJ2-1|TRBV28|once|TRBD1
TGTGCCAGCAGTTTAAGGATGACAGGGTACAATGAGCAGTTCTTC
CASSLRMTGYNEQFF
>TRBJ2-5|TRBV9|NA|TRBD2
TGTGCCAGCAGCGTAGGTTTAGGAGGGGTAGGTAGCGGGAGGCAAGAGACCCAGTACTTC
CASSVGLGGVGSGRQETQYF
>TRBJ2-3|TRBV5-1|once|TRBD1
TGCGCCAGCAGCTTCGTAACAGGGGGATCCCCAGATACGCAGTATTTT
CASSFVTGGSPDTQYF
>TRBJ1-5|TRBV6-1|once|NA
TGTGCCAGCAGTGAAAGTGGCCAGCCCCAGCATTTT
CASSESGQPQHF
>TRBJ2-6|TRBV7-9|NA|NA
TGTGCCAGCAGCTTTACAGGGTCTGGGGCCAACGTCCTGACTTTC
CASSFTGSGANVLTF
>TRBJ2-1|TRBV7-8|NA|NA
TGTGCCAGCAGCTTAGCGCCCGGAGCCGGCAATGAGCAGTTCTTC
CASSLAPGAGNEQFF
>TRBJ1-3|TRBV6-5|NA|NA
TGTGCCAGCAGTGCCCCACGGGGGGATGGAAACACCATATATTTT
CASSAPRGDGNTIYF
>TRBJ1-1|TRBV6-6|NA|NA
TGTGCCAGCAGTGGCGGGCTTTCGAACACTGAAGCTTTCTTT
CASSGGLSNTEAFF
>TRBJ1-4|TRBV2|NA|NA
TGTGCCAGCAGGGTGAGCTCCACTAATGAAAAACTGTTTTTT
CASRVSSTNEKLFF
>TRBJ2-3|TRBV18|NA|TRBD2
TGTGCCAGCTCACCACGGGCGCTAGCGGGAGGGTCAGATACGCAGTATTTT
CASSPRALAGGSDTQYF
>TRBJ1-2|TRBV10-3|few|TRBD1
TGTGCCATCAGTACCCCCGGGACAGGGGGCAGGGGCTACACCTTC
CAISTPGTGGRGYTF
>TRBJ1-1|TRBV15|NA|NA
TGTGCCACCAATTCGCTCACGGAAGCTTTCTTT
CATNSLTEAFF
>TRBJ2-7|TRBV27|few|TRBD1
TGTGCCAGCAGCTTTGTGGACAGGCGTTCCTACGAGCAGTACTTC
CASSFVDRRSYEQYF
>TRBJ1-2|TRBV7-9|few|NA
TGTGCCAGCAGCTTACATAACTATGGCTACACCTTC
CASSLHNYGYTF
>TRBJ1-1|TRBV28|NA|TRBD1
TGTGCCAGCAGTGCCGGGACAGGGGCCCTTGGTGGGACTGAAGCTTTCTTT
CASSAGTGALGGTEAFF
>TRBJ1-2|TRBV7-3|NA|NA
TGTGCCAGCAGCTTAAATGTTCAGGGTGGCTACACCTTC
CASSLNVQGGYTF
>TRBJ1-2|TRBV11-2|NA|NA
TGTGCCAGCAGCTTAGCAGTGTTGGATGGCTACACCTTC
CASSLAVLDGYTF
>TRBJ2-7|TRBV27|few|NA
TGTGCCAGCAGTTTAAAGGTGTCCTACGAGCAGTACTTC
CASSLKVSYEQYF
>TRBJ2-5|TRBV7-3|NA|NA
TGTGCCAGCCCCTCTTGCCAAGAGACCCAGTACTTC
CASPSCQETQYF
>TRBJ2-4|TRBV7-2|once|TRBD2
TGTGCCAGCAGCCCCAGACTAGCGGGAGGTCCCTTAGCCAAAAACATTCAGTACTTC
CASSPRLAGGPLAKNIQYF
>TRBJ2-5|TRBV5-1|NA|NA
TGCGCCAGCAGCCGATACGGGGGCGGGGAGACCCAGTACTTC
CASSRYGGGETQYF
>TRBJ1-1|TRBV11-3|NA|NA
TGTGCCAGCAGCCCTGGGTCGGACACTGAAGCTTTCTTT
CASSPGSDTEAFF
>TRBJ1-2|TRBV30|NA|NA
TGTGCCTGGGGACCTGGAAGGATCACCTTC
CAWGPGRITF
>TRBJ2-2|TRBV27|once|NA
TGTGCCAGCAATCGGAACGGCGGGGCAGCGAACACCGGGGAGCTGTTTTTT
CASNRNGGAANTGELFF
>TRBJ2-7|TRBV29-1|NA|TRBD2
TGCAGCGTTGATCTGAGCGGGAGAGGTGTCGAACGCCACGAGCAGTACTTC
CSVDLSGRGVERHEQYF